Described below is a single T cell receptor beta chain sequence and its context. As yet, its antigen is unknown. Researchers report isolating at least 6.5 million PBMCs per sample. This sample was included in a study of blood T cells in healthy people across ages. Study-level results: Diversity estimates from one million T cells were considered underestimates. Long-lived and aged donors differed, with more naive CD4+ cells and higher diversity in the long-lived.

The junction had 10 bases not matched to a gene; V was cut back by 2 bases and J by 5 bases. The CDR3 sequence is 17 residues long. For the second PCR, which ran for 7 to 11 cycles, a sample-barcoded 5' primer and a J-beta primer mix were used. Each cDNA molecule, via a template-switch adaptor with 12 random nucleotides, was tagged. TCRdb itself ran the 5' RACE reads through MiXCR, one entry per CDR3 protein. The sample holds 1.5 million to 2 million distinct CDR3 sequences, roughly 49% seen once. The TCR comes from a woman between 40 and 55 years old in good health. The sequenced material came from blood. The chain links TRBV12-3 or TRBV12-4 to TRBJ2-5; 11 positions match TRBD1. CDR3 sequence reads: CASSLWVGQGARETQYF. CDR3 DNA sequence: TGTGCCAGCAGTTTATGGGTTGGACAGGGGGCGCGTGAGACCCAGTACTTC.